This record looks at one T cell receptor (beta chain) sequence and its context. Antigen: not known. Tens of thousands of T cell genomes, or approximately 0.2 ug DNA, went into the sorted-subset replicate PCRs. Profiled with immunoSEQ multiplex PCR; TCRdb holds only in-frame clones, not every one. The sample has roughly 2.1 million clones; 93% are singletons. Naive CD8 cells, CD45RO-negative and positively selected for CCR7, excluded terminally differentiated effector memory CD45RA+ cells. The data originate from a study of shared clonotypes between healthy human individuals. The wider study: The study used three CD4 naive, three CD4 memory, two CD8 naive and one CD8 memory plate per donor. General study findings and limits: Compared with memory subsets, naive subsets generally had larger estimated richness. Despite large depth, rarefaction showed incomplete sorted-subset sequencing.

After removal of 2 bases from V and 2 bases from J, the junction contained 9 bases not matched to a gene. Germline CDR1 is SNHLY and CDR2 is FYNNEI. CDR3 length equals 17 residues. The source of this sequence is a man between 18 and 35 years old in good health. Some clones in this sample may be carry-over from other donors' samples. J is TRBJ1-3 and V is TRBV2; TRBD1 agrees at 7 bases. Sequencing was carried out using naive CD8+ T cells from PBMCs. This chain's CDR3 is CASSERDSLWTGNTIYF. The CDR3 DNA reads as TGTGCCAGCAGTGAAAGGGACAGCCTATGGACTGGAAACACCATATATTTT.